This is a list of T cell receptor beta chains from one sample in a study of T-cell memory formation after mild COVID-19. TCRdb reprocessed the 5' RACE reads via MiXCR and lists one record per CDR3 protein. There are 40,000 to 45,000 distinct CDR3 sequences in the sample; about a tenth occur only once, and 12% lies in the top ten. Sequencing used PBMCs or a T cell subset sorted from them (not recorded which). Source of these receptors: an adult woman who had mild COVID-19 (a few samples of this study predate the infection). Cell type and time point are not known. CDR3s include the opening cysteine and the closing phenylalanine or tryptophan.

J	V	CDR3
TRBJ1-1	TRBV18	CASSNNRGNTEAFF
TRBJ1-2	TRBV5-1	CASSSDGIRGYGYTF
TRBJ1-1	TRBV6-5	CASSYSRRGNTEAFF
TRBJ1-1	TRBV2	CASSVRGQGFGTEAFF
TRBJ2-3	TRBV20-1	CSARDLGGQSVTQYF
TRBJ2-3	TRBV6-1	CASTEGARATQYF
TRBJ2-7	TRBV4-3	CASSRKQGSSYEQYF
TRBJ2-1	TRBV5-1	CASSLLGEQFF
TRBJ2-1	TRBV10-3	CAIMLASGSNEQFF
TRBJ2-3	TRBV4-3	CASSRQPNPTDTQYF
TRBJ1-4	TRBV25-1	CASSFRGSANAEKLFF
TRBJ1-5	TRBV24-1	CATSSGQGPHQPQHF
TRBJ1-6	TRBV19	CASGDVGSPLHF
TRBJ2-2	TRBV12-3/TRBV12-4	CASSFNLGELFF
TRBJ1-2	TRBV11-2	CASSLEAGGYGYTF
TRBJ1-4	TRBV19	CASSVTGPATNEKLFF
TRBJ1-1	TRBV7-3	CASSLGPGTAEAFF
TRBJ2-7	TRBV4-1	CASSPIGTGAAYEQYF
TRBJ1-2	TRBV12-3/TRBV12-4	CASSYRDYGYTF
TRBJ2-5	TRBV11-3	CASSRLALQETQYF
TRBJ2-7	TRBV4-1	CASSQEASGAYEQYF
TRBJ2-3	TRBV6-2/TRBV6-3	CASSPSEDTQYF
TRBJ2-1	TRBV10-3	CAISESGNEQFF
TRBJ2-7	TRBV6-2/TRBV6-3	CASSYRVPRREQYF
TRBJ2-7	TRBV28	CASSLYDSLTYEQYF
TRBJ2-7	TRBV14	CASSQGQGPLEQYF
TRBJ1-2	TRBV4-1	CASSQGGTTHYGYTF
TRBJ1-1	TRBV20-1	CSAREGERTEAFF
TRBJ1-2	TRBV5-6	CANRWGRNYGYTF